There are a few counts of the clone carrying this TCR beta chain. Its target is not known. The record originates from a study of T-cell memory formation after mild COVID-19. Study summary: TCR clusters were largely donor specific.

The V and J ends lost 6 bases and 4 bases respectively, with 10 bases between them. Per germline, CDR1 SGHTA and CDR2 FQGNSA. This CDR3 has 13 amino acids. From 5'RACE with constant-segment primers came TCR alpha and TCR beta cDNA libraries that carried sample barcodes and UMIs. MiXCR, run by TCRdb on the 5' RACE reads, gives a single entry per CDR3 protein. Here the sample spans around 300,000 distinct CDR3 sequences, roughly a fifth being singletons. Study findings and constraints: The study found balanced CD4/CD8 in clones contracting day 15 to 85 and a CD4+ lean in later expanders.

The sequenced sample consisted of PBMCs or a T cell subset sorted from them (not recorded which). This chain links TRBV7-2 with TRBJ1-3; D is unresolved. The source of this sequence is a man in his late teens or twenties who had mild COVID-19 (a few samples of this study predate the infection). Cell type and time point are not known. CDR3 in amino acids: CASSYRVGNTIYF. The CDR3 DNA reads TGTGCCAGCAGTTATAGGGTCGGAAACACCATATATTTT.